The source of this T cell receptor (beta chain) is a study of blood T cell repertoires in COVID-19. Looking at the study overall: Both acute and convalescent COVID-19 samples were obtained from the United States, Italy and Spain. The analysed material was cDNA or gDNA that came from T cells, B-cell-depleted T cells, or PBMCs.

Authors' analysis steps: Nucleated cell number was recorded as an estimate derived from reference gene primer amplification. Profiling relied on immunoSEQ multiplex PCR, and the TCRdb table lists in-frame clones only, not all of them. Clone size and V and J calls were adopted from that table, with D and trimming inferred from the DNA. The sample lists about 240,000 clones, about 80% occurring once. Germline V CDR1 and CDR2: LGHDT, YNNKEL (reference sequence). V was pared by 0 bases and J by 2 bases, with 0 bases of the junction left unmatched. This CDR3 contains 14 residues. This rearrangement joins TRBV3-1 (or the pseudogene TRBV3-2) to TRBJ2-5; 7 bases are a match to TRBD2. This clonotype was sampled from a man aged 25-45 years who had recovered from COVID-19. Sample: peripheral blood. Here the CDR3 DNA reads TGTGCCAGCAGCCAAGAGGGGGGGCAAGAGACCCAGTACTTC. Protein sequence: CASSQEGGQETQYF.